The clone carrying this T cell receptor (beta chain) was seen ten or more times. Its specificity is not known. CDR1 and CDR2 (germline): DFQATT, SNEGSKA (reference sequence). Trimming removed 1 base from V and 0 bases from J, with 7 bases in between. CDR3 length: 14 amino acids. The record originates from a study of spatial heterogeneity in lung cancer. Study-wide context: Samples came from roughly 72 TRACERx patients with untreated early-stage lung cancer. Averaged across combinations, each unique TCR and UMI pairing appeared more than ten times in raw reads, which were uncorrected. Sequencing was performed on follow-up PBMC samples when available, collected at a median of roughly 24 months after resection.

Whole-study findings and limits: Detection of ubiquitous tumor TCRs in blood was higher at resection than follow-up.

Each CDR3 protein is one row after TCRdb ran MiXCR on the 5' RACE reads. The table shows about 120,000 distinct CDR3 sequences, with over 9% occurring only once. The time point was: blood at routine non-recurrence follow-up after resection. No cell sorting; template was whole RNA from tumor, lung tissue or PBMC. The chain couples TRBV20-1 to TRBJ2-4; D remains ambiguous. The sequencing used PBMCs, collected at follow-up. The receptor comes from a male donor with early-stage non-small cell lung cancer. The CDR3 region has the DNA TGCAGTGCTAGAGGGGTTCTAGCCAAAAACATTCAGTACTTC. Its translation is CSARGVLAKNIQYF.